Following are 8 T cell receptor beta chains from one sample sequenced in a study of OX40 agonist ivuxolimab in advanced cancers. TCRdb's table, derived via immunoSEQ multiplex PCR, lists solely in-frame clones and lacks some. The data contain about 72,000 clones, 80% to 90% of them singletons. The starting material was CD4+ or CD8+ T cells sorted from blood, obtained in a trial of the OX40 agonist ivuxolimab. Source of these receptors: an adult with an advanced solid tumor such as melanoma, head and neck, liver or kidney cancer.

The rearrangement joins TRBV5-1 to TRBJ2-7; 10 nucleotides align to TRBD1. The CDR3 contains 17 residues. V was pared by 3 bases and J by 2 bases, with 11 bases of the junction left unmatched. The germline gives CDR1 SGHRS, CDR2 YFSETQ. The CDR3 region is CASSSLLSGTGAYEQYF. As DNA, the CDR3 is TGCGCCAGCAGCTCTCTGCTATCGGGGACAGGGGCCTACGAGCAGTACTTC.

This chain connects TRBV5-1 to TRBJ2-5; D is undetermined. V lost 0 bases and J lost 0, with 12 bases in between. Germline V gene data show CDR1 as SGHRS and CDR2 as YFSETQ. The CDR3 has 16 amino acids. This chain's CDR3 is CASSLDGNAHQETQYF. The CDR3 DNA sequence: TGCGCCAGCAGCTTGGATGGGAACGCCCACCAAGAGACCCAGTACTTC.

CDR3 region: CASSLIGLAAKETQYF. For the CDR3, the DNA is TGTGCCAGCAGCTTAATCGGGCTAGCGGCAAAAGAGACCCAGTACTTC. This sequence joins TRBV11-2 and TRBJ2-5; 7 bases are a match to TRBD2. With 2 bases clipped from V and 3 bases from J, the junction kept 9 bases outside the gene matches. The CDR3 consists of 16 residues. From germline, CDR1 is SGHAT and CDR2 FQNNGV.

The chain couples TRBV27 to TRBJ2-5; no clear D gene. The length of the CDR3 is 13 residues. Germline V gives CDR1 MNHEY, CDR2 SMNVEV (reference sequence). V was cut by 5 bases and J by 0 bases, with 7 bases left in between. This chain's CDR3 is CASSRANQETQYF. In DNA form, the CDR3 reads TGTGCCAGCAGTCGGGCTAACCAAGAGACCCAGTACTTC.

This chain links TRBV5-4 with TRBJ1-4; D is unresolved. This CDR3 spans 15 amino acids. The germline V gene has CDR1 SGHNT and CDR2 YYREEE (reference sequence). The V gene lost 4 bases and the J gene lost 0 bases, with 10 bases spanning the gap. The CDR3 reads CASSPDGATNEKLFF. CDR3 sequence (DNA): TGTGCCAGCAGCCCCGACGGAGCAACTAATGAAAAACTGTTTTTT. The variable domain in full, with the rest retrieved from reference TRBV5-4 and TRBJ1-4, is ETGVTQSPTHLIKTRGQQVTLRCSSQSGHNTVSWYQQALGQGPQFIFQYYREEENGRGNFPPRFSGLQFPNYSSELNVNALELDDSALYLCASSPDGATNEKLFFGSGTQLSVL.

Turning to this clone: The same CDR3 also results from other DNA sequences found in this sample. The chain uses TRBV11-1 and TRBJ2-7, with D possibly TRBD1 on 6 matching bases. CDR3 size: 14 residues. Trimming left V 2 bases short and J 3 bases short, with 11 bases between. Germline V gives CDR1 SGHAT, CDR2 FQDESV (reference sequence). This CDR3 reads CASSLTGQGYEQYF. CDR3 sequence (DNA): TGTGCCAGCAGCTTAACAGGGCAAGGCTACGAGCAGTACTTC.

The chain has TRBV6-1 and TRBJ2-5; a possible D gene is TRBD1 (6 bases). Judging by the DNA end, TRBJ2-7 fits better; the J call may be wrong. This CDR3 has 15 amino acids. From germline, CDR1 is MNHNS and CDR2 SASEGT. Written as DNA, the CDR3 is TGTGCCAGCAGTCTAAAAACAGGGAATAGCTACGAGCAGTACTTC. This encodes CASSLKTGNSYEQYF.

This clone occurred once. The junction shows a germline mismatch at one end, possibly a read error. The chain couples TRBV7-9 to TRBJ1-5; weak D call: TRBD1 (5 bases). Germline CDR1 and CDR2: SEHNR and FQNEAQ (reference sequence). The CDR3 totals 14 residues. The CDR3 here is CASSRGGSDQPQHF. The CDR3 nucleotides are TGTGCCAGCAGCCGGGGGGGTAGCGATCAGCCCCAGCATTTT. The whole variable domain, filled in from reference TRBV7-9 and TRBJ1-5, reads DTGVSQNPRHKITKRGQNVTFRCDPISEHNRLYWYRQTLGQGPEFLTYFQNEAQLEKSRLLSDRFSAERPKGSFSTLEIQRTEQGDSAMYLCASSRGGSDQPQHFGDGTRLSIL.